This T cell receptor (beta chain) was profiled in a study of cytomegalovirus exposure and HLA in healthy donors. Whole-study context: Findings of an earlier analysis included some 120 million unique TCR beta sequences from 180 million or so T cells. The study, taken as a whole, reports: Cytomegalovirus association was assigned to about 150 TCR beta chains. Sequencing depth roughly uniform across donors was assumed in presence/absence analyses. An apparent linkage of common viral pathogens to several of the most significant clusters emerged in a later analysis.

The PCR contained 60 Vbeta and 13 Jbeta primers. TCRdb's table, derived via immunoSEQ multiplex PCR, lists solely in-frame clones and lacks some. The profile shows tens of thousands of clones, 76% of them singletons. Worth noting for this clone: Antigen: not known.

This CDR3 is 15 amino acids long. CDR1 is SGHDT and CDR2 is YYEEEE in the germline V gene. V shed 4 bases and J 3 bases; nucleotides not matched to a gene: 7. The source material was PBMCs. The chain links TRBV5-6 to TRBJ2-3, with 8 bases matching TRBD2. The clonotype comes from a man aged 18-30 years in good health and CMV-seronegative. The CDR3 spells CASSGGTRTTDTQYF. The CDR3 DNA follows: TGTGCCAGCAGCGGAGGGACTAGGACGACAGATACGCAGTATTTT.